This T cell receptor (beta chain) came from a study of early T cells in non-severe SARS-CoV-2 infection. V was trimmed by 0 bases and J by 4 bases, leaving 12 bases between them. In germline, CDR1 is KGHSH, CDR2 LQKENI. The CDR3 spans 15 residues. In the library, individual cDNA molecules carried attached unique molecular identifiers. Each CDR3 protein is one row after TCRdb ran MiXCR on the 5' RACE reads. The data hold some 42,000 distinct CDR3 sequences, with 5% to 6.5% observed a single time. In this sample, this clonotype turned up many times. The chain uses TRBV18 and TRBJ1-1, with a weak D call TRBD1 (6 bases). This sample comprised whole blood, obtained at baseline. This TCR was recovered from an adult who was a healthcare worker with PCR-confirmed SARS-CoV-2 infection or an uninfected control (not recorded which). CDR3 bases: TGTGCCAGCTCACCACCAACAGGGACGGGCACTGAAGCTTTCTTT. Its protein is CASSPPTGTGTEAFF.